This T cell receptor beta chain was captured by sequencing in a study of control samples from healthy donors and cancer patients. This CDR3 contains 14 residues. Germline lookup yields CDR1 LNHDA and CDR2 SQIVND (reference sequence). Between the trimmed V and J ends, which lost 8 bases and 4 bases, there was a span of 17 bases. Generated by immunoSEQ multiplex PCR, the TCRdb table keeps only in-frame clones and is missing some. The data hold around 70,000 clones, with over 90% observed a single time. The chain is built from TRBV19 and TRBJ1-2, with D uncertain. The TCR was taken from a woman aged 25 to 39 in good health. Sequencing input: blood. CDR3 amino acids: CASSEGRSGYGYTF. The CDR3 region has the DNA TGTGCCAGTTCAGAGGGAAGAAGTGGCTATGGCTACACCTTC.